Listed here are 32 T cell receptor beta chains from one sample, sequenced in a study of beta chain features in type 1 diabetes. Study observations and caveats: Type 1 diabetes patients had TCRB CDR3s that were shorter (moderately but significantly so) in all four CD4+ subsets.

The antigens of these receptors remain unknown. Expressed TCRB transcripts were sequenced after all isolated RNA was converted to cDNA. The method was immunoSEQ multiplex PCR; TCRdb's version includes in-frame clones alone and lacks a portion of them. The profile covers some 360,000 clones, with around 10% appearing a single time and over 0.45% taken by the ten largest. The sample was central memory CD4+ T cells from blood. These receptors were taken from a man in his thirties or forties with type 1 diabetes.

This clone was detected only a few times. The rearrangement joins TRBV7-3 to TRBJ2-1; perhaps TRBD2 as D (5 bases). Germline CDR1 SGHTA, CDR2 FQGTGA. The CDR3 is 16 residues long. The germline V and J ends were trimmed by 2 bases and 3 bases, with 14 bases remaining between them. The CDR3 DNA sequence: TGTGCCAGCAGCTTAGTTTCAGGAGGACTCTACAATGAGCAGTTCTTC. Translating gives CASSLVSGGLYNEQFF.

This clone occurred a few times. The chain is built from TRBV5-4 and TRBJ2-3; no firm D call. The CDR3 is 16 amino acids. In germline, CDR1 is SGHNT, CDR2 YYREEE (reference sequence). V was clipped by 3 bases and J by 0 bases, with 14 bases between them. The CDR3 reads CASSSERDSSTDTQYF. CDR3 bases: TGTGCCAGCAGCTCAGAAAGAGATTCTAGCACAGATACGCAGTATTTT.

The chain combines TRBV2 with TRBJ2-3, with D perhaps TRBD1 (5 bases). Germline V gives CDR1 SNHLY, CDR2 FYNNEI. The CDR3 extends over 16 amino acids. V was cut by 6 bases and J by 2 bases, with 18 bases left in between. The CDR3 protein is CASSLRGGAPTDTQYF. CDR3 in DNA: TGTGCCAGCAGCTTAAGGGGTGGAGCGCCCACAGATACGCAGTATTTT.

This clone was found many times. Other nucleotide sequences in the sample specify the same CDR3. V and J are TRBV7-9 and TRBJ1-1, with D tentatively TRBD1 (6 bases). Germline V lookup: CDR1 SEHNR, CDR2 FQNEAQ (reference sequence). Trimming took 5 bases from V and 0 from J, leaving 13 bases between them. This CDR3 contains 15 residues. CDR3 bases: TGTGCCAGCAGCCCTGACAGGATAATGAACACTGAAGCTTTCTTT. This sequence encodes CASSPDRIMNTEAFF.

CDR3 sequence (DNA): TGCGCCAGCAGCTCGAGCGGCCCCCCGGACGAGCAGTACTTC. Encoded protein: CASSSSGPPDEQYF. V and J are TRBV5-1 and TRBJ2-7; perhaps TRBD2 as D (5 bases). The CDR3 runs 14 residues. Trimming pared 3 bases from V and 5 bases from J, leaving 15 bases between. Germline V lookup: CDR1 SGHRS, CDR2 YFSETQ. Full variable domain (remainder filled in from reference TRBV5-1 and TRBJ2-7): KAGVTQTPRYLIKTRGQQVTLSCSPISGHRSVSWYQQTPGQGLQFLFEYFSETQRNKGNFPGRFSGRQFSNSRSEMNVSTLELGDSALYLCASSSSGPPDEQYFGPGTRLTVT.

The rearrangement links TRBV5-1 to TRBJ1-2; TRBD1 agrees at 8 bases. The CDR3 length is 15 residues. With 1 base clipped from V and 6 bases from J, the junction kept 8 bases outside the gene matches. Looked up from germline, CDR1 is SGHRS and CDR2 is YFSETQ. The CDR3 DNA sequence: TGCGCCAGCAGCTTGAATACGGACAGGGCGGATGGCTACACCTTC. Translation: CASSLNTDRADGYTF.

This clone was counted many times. The CDR3 region is CASSLTSDTGEQYF. DNA for the CDR3: TGTGCCAGCAGCCTGACTAGCGACACGGGCGAGCAGTACTTC. The chain carries TRBV5-4 and TRBJ2-7; 8 positions agree with TRBD2. The ends lost 4 bases at V and 6 bases at J; junction bases unmatched: 9. Germline V gene data show CDR1 as SGHNT and CDR2 as YYREEE (reference sequence). This CDR3 has 14 amino acids.

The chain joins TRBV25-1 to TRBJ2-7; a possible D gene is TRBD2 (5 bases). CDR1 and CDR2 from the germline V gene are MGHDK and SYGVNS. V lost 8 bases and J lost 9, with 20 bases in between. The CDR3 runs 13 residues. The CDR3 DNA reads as TGTGCCAGCTGGAGGTGGCTGAAGGAAGGGCAGTACTTC. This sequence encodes CASWRWLKEGQYF.

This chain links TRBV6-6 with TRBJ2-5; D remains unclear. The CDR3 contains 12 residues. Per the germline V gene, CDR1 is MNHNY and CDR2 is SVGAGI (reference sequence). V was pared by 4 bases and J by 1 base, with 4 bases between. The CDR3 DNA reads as TGTGCCAGCAGTTTGATCCAAGAGACCCAGTACTTC. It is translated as CASSLIQETQYF.

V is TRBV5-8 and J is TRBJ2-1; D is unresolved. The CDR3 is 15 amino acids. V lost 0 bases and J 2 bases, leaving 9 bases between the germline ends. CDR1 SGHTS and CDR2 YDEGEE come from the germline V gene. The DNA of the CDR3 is TGTGCCAGCAGCTTGGGCTCAGAAGCCTACAATGAGCAGTTCTTC. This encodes CASSLGSEAYNEQFF.

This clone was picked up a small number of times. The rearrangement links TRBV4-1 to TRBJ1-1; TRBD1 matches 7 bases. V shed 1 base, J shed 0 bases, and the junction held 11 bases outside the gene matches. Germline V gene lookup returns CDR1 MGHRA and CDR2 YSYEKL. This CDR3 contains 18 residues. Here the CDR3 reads CASSQAQGDISLNTEAFF. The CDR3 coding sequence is TGCGCCAGCAGCCAAGCCCAGGGGGACATCTCCTTGAACACTGAAGCTTTCTTT.

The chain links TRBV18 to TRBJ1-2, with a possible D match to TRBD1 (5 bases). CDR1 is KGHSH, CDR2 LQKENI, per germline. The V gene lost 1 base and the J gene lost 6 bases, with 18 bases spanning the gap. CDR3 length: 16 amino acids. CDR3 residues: CASSPRSSGGFDGYTF. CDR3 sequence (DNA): TGTGCCAGCTCACCACGATCGTCCGGGGGGTTTGATGGCTACACCTTC.

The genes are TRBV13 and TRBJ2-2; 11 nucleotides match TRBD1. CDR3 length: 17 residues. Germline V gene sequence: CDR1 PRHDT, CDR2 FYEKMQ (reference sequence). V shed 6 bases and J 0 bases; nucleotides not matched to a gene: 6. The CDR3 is CASSWTGGVTNTGELFF. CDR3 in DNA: TGTGCCAGCAGTTGGACAGGGGGCGTGACGAACACCGGGGAGCTGTTTTTT.

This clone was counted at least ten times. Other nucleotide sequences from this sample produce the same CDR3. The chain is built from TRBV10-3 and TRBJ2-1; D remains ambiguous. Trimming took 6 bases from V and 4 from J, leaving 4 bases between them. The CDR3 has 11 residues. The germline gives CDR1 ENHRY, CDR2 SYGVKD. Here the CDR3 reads CAISEYNEQFF. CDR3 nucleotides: TGTGCCATCAGCGAATACAATGAGCAGTTCTTC.

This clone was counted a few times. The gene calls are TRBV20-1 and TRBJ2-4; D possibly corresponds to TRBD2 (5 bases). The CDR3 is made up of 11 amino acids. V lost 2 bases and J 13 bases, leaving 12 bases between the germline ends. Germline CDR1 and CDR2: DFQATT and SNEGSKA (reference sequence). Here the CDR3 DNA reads TGCAGTGCTAGATACGGGGAAGGACAGTACTTC. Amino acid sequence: CSARYGEGQYF.

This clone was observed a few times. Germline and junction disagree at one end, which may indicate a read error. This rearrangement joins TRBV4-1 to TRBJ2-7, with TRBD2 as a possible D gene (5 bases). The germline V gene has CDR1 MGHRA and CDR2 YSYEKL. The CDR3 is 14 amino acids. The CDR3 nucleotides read TGTGCCAGCAGCCAAGATTTGGACTTCTACGAGCAGTACTTC. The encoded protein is CASSQDLDFYEQYF.

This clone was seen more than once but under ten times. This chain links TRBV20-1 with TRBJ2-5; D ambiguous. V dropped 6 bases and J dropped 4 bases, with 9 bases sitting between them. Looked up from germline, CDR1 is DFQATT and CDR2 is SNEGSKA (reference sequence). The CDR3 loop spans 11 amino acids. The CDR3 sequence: CSAPMGETQYF. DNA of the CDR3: TGCAGTGCCCCAATGGGAGAGACCCAGTACTTC.

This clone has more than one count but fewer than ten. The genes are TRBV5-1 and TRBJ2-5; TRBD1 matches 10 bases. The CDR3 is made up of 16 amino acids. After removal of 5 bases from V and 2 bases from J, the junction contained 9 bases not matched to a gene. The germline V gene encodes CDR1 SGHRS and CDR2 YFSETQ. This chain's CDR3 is CASRPGQGPPQETQYF. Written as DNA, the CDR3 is TGCGCCAGCAGACCGGGACAGGGGCCCCCTCAAGAGACCCAGTACTTC.

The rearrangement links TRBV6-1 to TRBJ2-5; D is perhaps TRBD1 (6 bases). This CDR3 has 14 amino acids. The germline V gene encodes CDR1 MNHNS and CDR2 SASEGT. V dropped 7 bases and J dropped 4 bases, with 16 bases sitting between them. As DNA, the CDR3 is TGTGCCAGCAAAGAATCAGGGGCTCGAGAGACCCAGTACTTC. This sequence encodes CASKESGARETQYF.

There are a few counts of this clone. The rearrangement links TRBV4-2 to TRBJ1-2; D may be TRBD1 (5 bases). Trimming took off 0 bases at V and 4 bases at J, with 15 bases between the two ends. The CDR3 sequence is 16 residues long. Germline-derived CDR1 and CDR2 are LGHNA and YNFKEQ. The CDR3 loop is CASSQDLSQGVYGYTF. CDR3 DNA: TGTGCCAGCAGCCAAGATCTGAGTCAGGGAGTCTATGGCTACACCTTC.

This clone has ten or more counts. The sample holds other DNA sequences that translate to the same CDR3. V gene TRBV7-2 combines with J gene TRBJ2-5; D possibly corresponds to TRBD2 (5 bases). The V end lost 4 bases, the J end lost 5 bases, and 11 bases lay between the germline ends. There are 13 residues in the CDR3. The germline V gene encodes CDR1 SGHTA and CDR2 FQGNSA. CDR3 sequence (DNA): TGTGCCAGCAGCTCCCGGACTCAGGAGACCCAGTACTTC. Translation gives CASSSRTQETQYF.

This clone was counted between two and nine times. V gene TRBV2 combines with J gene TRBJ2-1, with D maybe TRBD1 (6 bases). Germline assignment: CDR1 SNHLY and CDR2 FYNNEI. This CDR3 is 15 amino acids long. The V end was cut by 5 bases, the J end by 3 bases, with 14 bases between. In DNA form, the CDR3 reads TGTGCCAGCAGTAAAACCCTGGACAGCTACAATGAGCAGTTCTTC. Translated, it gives CASSKTLDSYNEQFF.

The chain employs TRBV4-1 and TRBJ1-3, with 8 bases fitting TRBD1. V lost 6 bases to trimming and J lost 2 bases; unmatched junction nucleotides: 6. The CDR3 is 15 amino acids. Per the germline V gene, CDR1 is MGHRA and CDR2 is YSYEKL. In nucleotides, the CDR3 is TGCGCCAGCAGAGACAGGGGTACAGCTGGAAACACCATATATTTT. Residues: CASRDRGTAGNTIYF.

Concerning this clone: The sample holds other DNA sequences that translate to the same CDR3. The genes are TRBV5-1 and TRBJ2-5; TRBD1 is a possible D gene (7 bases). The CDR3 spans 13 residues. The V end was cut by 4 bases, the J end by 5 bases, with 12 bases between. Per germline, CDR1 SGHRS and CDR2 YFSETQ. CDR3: CASSLQGGETQYF. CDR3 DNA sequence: TGCGCCAGCAGCCTTCAGGGGGGTGAGACCCAGTACTTC. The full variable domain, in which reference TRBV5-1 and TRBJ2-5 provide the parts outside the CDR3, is KAGVTQTPRYLIKTRGQQVTLSCSPISGHRSVSWYQQTPGQGLQFLFEYFSETQRNKGNFPGRFSGRQFSNSRSEMNVSTLELGDSALYLCASSLQGGETQYFGPGTRLLVL.

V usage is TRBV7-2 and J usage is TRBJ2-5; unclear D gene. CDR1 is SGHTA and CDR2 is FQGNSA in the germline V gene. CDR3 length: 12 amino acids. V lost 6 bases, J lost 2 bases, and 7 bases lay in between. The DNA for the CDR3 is TGTGCCAGCAGTAAACTTCAAGAGACCCAGTACTTC. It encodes CASSKLQETQYF.

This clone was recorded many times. The CDR3: CASRGTGELFF. Written as DNA, the CDR3 is TGTGCCAGCCGTGGTACCGGGGAGCTGTTTTTT. The chain uses TRBV19 and TRBJ2-2; D gene ambiguous. CDR3 length equals 11 residues. Germline values: CDR1 LNHDA, CDR2 SQIVND (reference sequence). The V gene lost 9 bases and the J gene lost 5 bases, with 7 bases spanning the gap.

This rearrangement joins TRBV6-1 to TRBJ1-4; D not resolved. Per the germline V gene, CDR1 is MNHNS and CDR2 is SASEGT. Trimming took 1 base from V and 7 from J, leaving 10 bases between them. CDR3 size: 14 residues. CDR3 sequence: CASSEVKLGEKLFF. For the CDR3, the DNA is TGTGCCAGCAGTGAAGTTAAGTTGGGTGAAAAACTGTTTTTT.

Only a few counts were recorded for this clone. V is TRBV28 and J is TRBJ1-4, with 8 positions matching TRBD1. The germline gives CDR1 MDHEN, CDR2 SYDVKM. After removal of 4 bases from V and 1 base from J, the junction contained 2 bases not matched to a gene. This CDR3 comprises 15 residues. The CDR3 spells CASSSGGRTNEKLFF. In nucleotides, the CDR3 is TGTGCCAGCAGTTCAGGGGGCAGAACTAATGAAAAACTGTTTTTT.

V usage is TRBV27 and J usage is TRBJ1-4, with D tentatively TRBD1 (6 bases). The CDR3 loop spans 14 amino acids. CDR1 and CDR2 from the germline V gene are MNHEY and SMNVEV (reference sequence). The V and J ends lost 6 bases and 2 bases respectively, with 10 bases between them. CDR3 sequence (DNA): TGTGCCAGCAGCCTCCAGGGGACTAATGAAAAACTGTTTTTT. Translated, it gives CASSLQGTNEKLFF.

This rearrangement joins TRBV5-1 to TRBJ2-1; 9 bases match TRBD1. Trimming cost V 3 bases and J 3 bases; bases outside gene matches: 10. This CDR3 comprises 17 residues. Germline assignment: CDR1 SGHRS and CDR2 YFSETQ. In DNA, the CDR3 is TGCGCCAGCAGCTCACAAACCGGGACAGGGAACTACAATGAGCAGTTCTTC. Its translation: CASSSQTGTGNYNEQFF.

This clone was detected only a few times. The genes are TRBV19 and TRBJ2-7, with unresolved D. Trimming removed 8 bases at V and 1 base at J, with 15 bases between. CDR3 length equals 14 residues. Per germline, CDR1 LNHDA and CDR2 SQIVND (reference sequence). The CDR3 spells CASPPTYLSYEQYF. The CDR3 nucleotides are TGTGCCAGTCCGCCTACCTATCTATCCTACGAGCAGTACTTC.

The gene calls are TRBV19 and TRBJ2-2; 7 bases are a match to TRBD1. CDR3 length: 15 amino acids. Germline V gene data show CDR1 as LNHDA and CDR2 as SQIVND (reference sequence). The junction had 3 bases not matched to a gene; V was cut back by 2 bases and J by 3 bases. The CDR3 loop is CASSIRQGHTGELFF. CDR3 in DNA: TGTGCCAGTAGTATAAGACAGGGACACACCGGGGAGCTGTTTTTT.